This TCR beta chain is drawn from a study of identical twins. Study-level points and caveats: There were fewer insertions in abundant cord blood beta clonotypes, but memory repertoires showed no such pattern.

As concerns this clonotype: Its specificity is not known.

TCRdb reanalysed the 5' RACE reads using MiXCR and keeps one entry per CDR3 protein. The sample records roughly 230,000 distinct CDR3 sequences, roughly 8% being singletons. Trimming removed 9 bases at V and 2 bases at J, with 15 bases between. CDR1 MDHEN and CDR2 SYDVKM come from the germline V gene. This CDR3 has 14 residues. These data were also reused for a study on yellow fever vaccine responses in identical twins.

The sequencing input was CD8+ T cells sorted from blood. V usage is TRBV28 and J usage is TRBJ2-3; the D is unclear. This sequence was found in a woman aged 18 to 35 in good health. CDR3 sequence reads: CASTDRKFTDTQYF. The CDR3 bases are TGTGCCAGTACGGACCGAAAGTTCACAGATACGCAGTATTTT.